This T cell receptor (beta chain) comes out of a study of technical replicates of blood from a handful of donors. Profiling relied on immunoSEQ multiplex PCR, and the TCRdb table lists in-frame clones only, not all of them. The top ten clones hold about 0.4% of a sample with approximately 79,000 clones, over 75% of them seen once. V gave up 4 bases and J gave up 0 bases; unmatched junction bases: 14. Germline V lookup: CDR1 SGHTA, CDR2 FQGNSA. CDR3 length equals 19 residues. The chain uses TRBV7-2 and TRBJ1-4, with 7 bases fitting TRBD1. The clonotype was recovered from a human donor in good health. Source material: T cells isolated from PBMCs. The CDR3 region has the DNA TGTGCCAGCAGCTCCCCCGGGACAGATACTTTCGCAACTAATGAAAAACTGTTTTTT. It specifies CASSSPGTDTFATNEKLFF. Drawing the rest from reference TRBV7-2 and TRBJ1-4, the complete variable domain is GAGVSQSPSNKVTEKGKDVELRCDPISGHTALYWYRQSLGQGLEFLIYFQGNSAPDKSGLPSDRFSAERTGGSVSTLTIQRTQQEDSAVYLCASSSPGTDTFATNEKLFFGSGTQLSVL.